The 20 T cell receptor beta chains listed next were all sequenced from one sample in a study of shared clonotypes between healthy human individuals. This table comes from immunoSEQ multiplex PCR, and its TCRdb copy is limited to in-frame clones, with some not included. The repertoire includes about 490,000 clones, 70% to 80% of them detected once, and 10% to 15% sits in the top ten. Source material: PBMCs. Every receptor here comes from a woman aged 35 to 49 in good health. Some clones in this sample may be carry-over from other donors' samples.

This clone occurred a few times. Other DNA sequences within the sample encode an identical CDR3. The chain recombines TRBV2 with TRBJ2-3, with 7 nucleotides matching TRBD1. Looked up from germline, CDR1 is SNHLY and CDR2 is FYNNEI. CDR3 length: 13 amino acids. With 6 bases clipped from V and 7 bases from J, the junction kept 7 bases outside the gene matches. The CDR3 loop is CASRQGLLNTQYF. The CDR3 DNA is TGTGCCAGCAGACAGGGGCTGTTGAATACGCAGTATTTT. The whole variable domain, filled in from reference TRBV2 and TRBJ2-3, reads EPEVTQTPSHQVTQMGQEVILRCVPISNHLYFYWYRQILGQKVEFLVSFYNNEISEKSEIFDDQFSVERPDGSNFTLKIRSTKLEDSAMYFCASRQGLLNTQYFGPGTRLTVL.

The genes are TRBV25-1 and TRBJ1-1; 8 nucleotides agree with TRBD1. With 4 bases clipped from V and 6 bases from J, the junction kept 10 bases outside the gene matches. The CDR3 extends over 15 amino acids. Germline V gene lookup returns CDR1 MGHDK and CDR2 SYGVNS. CDR3 amino acids: CASSASTGDGAEAFF. In DNA form, the CDR3 reads TGTGCCAGCAGTGCGTCGACAGGGGACGGGGCTGAAGCTTTCTTT.

This clone was observed a single time. The chain links TRBV7-7 to TRBJ2-3; a weak D match, TRBD2 (6 bases). V shed 3 bases and J shed 2 bases, with 12 bases lying between them. Germline V gene data show CDR1 as SSHAT and CDR2 as FNYEAQ (reference sequence). The length of the CDR3 is 15 residues. In DNA, the CDR3 is TGTGCCAGCAGCTTGGGGCGGGATCCCACAGATACGCAGTATTTT. It encodes CASSLGRDPTDTQYF. Combining the CDR3 with reference TRBV7-7 and TRBJ2-3 gives the whole variable domain GAGVSQSPRYKVTKRGQDVTLRCDPISSHATLYWYQQALGQGPEFLTYFNYEAQPDKSGLPSDRFSAERPEGSISTLTIQRTEQRDSAMYRCASSLGRDPTDTQYFGPGTRLTVL.

The chain recombines TRBV6-1 with TRBJ2-7, with a weak D call TRBD1 (6 bases). V dropped 7 bases and J dropped 5 bases, with 18 bases sitting between them. CDR3 length: 14 residues. From germline, CDR1 is MNHNS and CDR2 SASEGT. For the CDR3, the DNA is TGTGCCAGCAACCCAGGGGATCCAGGGGACGAGCAGTACTTC. Protein sequence: CASNPGDPGDEQYF.

In this sample, this clone turned up a few times. The genes are TRBV27 and TRBJ2-1, with 12 bases identical to TRBD2. Trimming removed 6 bases from V and 9 bases from J; junction bases left unmatched: 9. The CDR3 is 15 amino acids. From germline, CDR1 is MNHEY and CDR2 SMNVEV (reference sequence). The CDR3 here is CASRGGVLAGGEQFF. The CDR3, as DNA: TGTGCCAGCAGGGGCGGGGTACTAGCGGGAGGTGAGCAGTTCTTC.

The genes are TRBV28 and TRBJ2-6; tentatively, D is TRBD1 or TRBD2 (5 bases each). The germline V and J ends were trimmed by 7 bases and 4 bases, with 23 bases remaining between them. The CDR3 extends over 18 amino acids. Per the germline V gene, CDR1 is MDHEN and CDR2 is SYDVKM. The CDR3 loop is CASKGTGLISPGANVLTF. CDR3 bases: TGTGCCAGCAAGGGGACCGGACTGATATCACCGGGGGCCAACGTCCTGACTTTC.

V gene TRBV11-2 combines with J gene TRBJ2-7; the match to TRBD2 covers 8 bases. Germline CDR1 and CDR2: SGHAT and FQNNGV. The ends lost 1 base at V and 5 bases at J; junction bases unmatched: 7. The CDR3 runs 15 residues. For the CDR3, the DNA is TGTGCCAGCAGCTTAGTCGGAGCGGGAGTCGACGAGCAGTACTTC. Translating it yields CASSLVGAGVDEQYF.

A few counts support this clone. The chain recombines TRBV7-2 with TRBJ2-5; 8 bases agree with TRBD2. The junction had 13 bases not matched to a gene; V was cut back by 5 bases and J by 5 bases. CDR1 is SGHTA, CDR2 FQGNSA, per germline. This CDR3 spans 16 amino acids. CDR3 in amino acids: CASSRLGAGGGETQYF. CDR3 coding DNA: TGTGCCAGCAGCCGCCTGGGCGCGGGAGGTGGGGAGACCCAGTACTTC.

The chain uses TRBV28 and TRBJ2-7, with TRBD2 identical over 10 bases. V lost 4 bases to trimming and J lost 7 bases; unmatched junction nucleotides: 13. Germline loops: CDR1 MDHEN, CDR2 SYDVKM. The CDR3 sequence is 16 residues long. CDR3 nucleotide sequence: TGTGCCAGCAGTTCCCCGCGAGCTAGCGGGAGAGTTGAGCAGTACTTC. Its protein is CASSSPRASGRVEQYF.

This clone has just one count. The V and J genes are TRBV7-9 and TRBJ2-7; TRBD1 or TRBD2 may be the D gene (5 bases each). The CDR3 is 16 amino acids. Trimming took 1 base from V and 2 from J, leaving 15 bases between them. Germline V CDR1 and CDR2: SEHNR, FQNEAQ (reference sequence). As DNA, the CDR3 is TGTGCCAGCAGCTTAGTCGCCGGGACCACCCCCTACGAGCAGTACTTC. Protein sequence: CASSLVAGTTPYEQYF.

The V gene is TRBV30, the J gene TRBJ2-3; no reliable D call. CDR3 length equals 13 residues. The V end lost 4 bases, the J end lost 0 bases, and 8 bases lay between the germline ends. Per the germline V gene, CDR1 is GTSNPN and CDR2 is SVGIG (reference sequence). The CDR3 sequence is CAWIAESTDTQYF. CDR3 nucleotide sequence: TGTGCCTGGATAGCAGAAAGCACAGATACGCAGTATTTT.

The chain combines TRBV7-2 with TRBJ2-2, with D possibly being TRBD1 (6 bases). This CDR3 contains 16 residues. The germline V and J ends were trimmed by 6 bases and 8 bases, with 22 bases remaining between them. Per the germline V gene, CDR1 is SGHTA and CDR2 is FQGNSA. The CDR3 nucleotides are TGTGCCAGCAGGGCCGTTCCGGGACACCTACCGGGGGAGCTGTTTTTT. This translates into CASRAVPGHLPGELFF. The full variable domain, its missing parts supplied by reference TRBV7-2 and TRBJ2-2, is GAGVSQSPSNKVTEKGKDVELRCDPISGHTALYWYRQSLGQGLEFLIYFQGNSAPDKSGLPSDRFSAERTGGSVSTLTIQRTQQEDSAVYLCASRAVPGHLPGELFFGEGSRLTVL.

The sample holds a few counts of this clone. V and J are TRBV18 and TRBJ2-6; TRBD1 aligns across 8 bases. CDR1 is KGHSH and CDR2 is LQKENI in the germline V gene. J lost 3 bases, V lost 4 bases, and 5 bases had no gene match. The CDR3 consists of 16 residues. CDR3 loop: CASSQDRALGANVLTF. In DNA form, the CDR3 reads TGTGCCAGCTCACAGGACAGGGCTCTTGGGGCCAACGTCCTGACTTTC. Drawing the rest from reference TRBV18 and TRBJ2-6, the complete variable domain is NAGVMQNPRHLVRRRGQEARLRCSPMKGHSHVYWYRQLPEEGLKFMVYLQKENIIDESGMPKERFSAEFPKEGPSILRIQQVVRGDSAAYFCASSQDRALGANVLTFGAGSRLTVL.

The rearrangement links TRBV18 to TRBJ1-5; tentative D call: TRBD1 (5 bases). This CDR3 spans 13 amino acids. V shed 2 bases and J shed 7 bases, with 9 bases lying between them. Germline CDR1 and CDR2: KGHSH and LQKENI. The CDR3 protein is CASSPSGGQPQHF. CDR3 sequence (DNA): TGTGCCAGCTCACCATCGGGGGGGCAGCCCCAGCATTTT.

This clone was counted a single time. The gene calls are TRBV6-1 and TRBJ2-5; possible D gene TRBD1, 5 bases. The V end lost 6 bases, the J end lost 5 bases, and 13 bases lay between the germline ends. This CDR3 comprises 13 residues. Germline V lookup: CDR1 MNHNS, CDR2 SASEGT. CDR3 nucleotide sequence: TGTGCCAGCAGAAGCCAGGGATTGGAGACCCAGTACTTC. This gives the protein CASRSQGLETQYF.

The gene calls are TRBV11-3 and TRBJ1-5; 8 bases align to TRBD1. CDR1 and CDR2 from the germline V gene are SGHNT and YENEEA. The J segment lost 0 bases and the V segment lost 4 bases, leaving 5 bases of the junction unmatched. The CDR3 covers 16 residues. The CDR3 is CASSYRTGYSNQPQHF. The CDR3 DNA follows: TGTGCCAGCAGCTATAGGACAGGGTATAGCAATCAGCCCCAGCATTTT.

CDR3 sequence: CASSLSRPGVGYNEQFF. The CDR3, as DNA: TGTGCCAGCAGCCTTTCCCGTCCAGGGGTGGGCTACAATGAGCAGTTCTTC. The chain carries TRBV7-9 and TRBJ2-1; tentatively, D is TRBD1 (6 bases). Trimming removed 5 bases from V and 3 bases from J, with 20 bases in between. The CDR3 loop spans 17 amino acids. Germline V CDR1 and CDR2: SEHNR, FQNEAQ (reference sequence).

The CDR3 DNA reads TGTGCCACTGGCGGAAACACCGGGGAGCTGTTTTTT. Translating gives CATGGNTGELFF. V and J are TRBV28 and TRBJ2-2; D is uncertain. Deletions cut 10 bases from V and 2 bases from J, with 8 bases between. The CDR3 consists of 12 residues. Germline V gives CDR1 MDHEN, CDR2 SYDVKM. The full variable domain, rest sourced from reference TRBV28 and TRBJ2-2, is DVKVTQSSRYLVKRTGEKVFLECVQDMDHENMFWYRQDPGLGLRLIYFSYDVKMKEKGDIPEGYSVSREKKERFSLILESASTNQTSMYLCATGGNTGELFFGEGSRLTVL.

This clone has a single count. V usage is TRBV2 and J usage is TRBJ1-3; D is undetermined. Deletions cut 4 bases from V and 2 bases from J, with 9 bases between. The CDR3 contains 14 residues. Germline V gene sequence: CDR1 SNHLY, CDR2 FYNNEI. CDR3: CASSGPAAGNTIYF. CDR3 nucleotides: TGTGCCAGCAGTGGTCCCGCAGCTGGAAACACCATATATTTT.

The V and J genes are TRBV7-8 and TRBJ2-3; D is perhaps TRBD2 (6 bases). This CDR3 is built from 14 residues. V lost 5 bases to trimming and J lost 0 bases, with 9 bases between them. Germline-derived CDR1 and CDR2 are SGHVS and FQNEAQ. The DNA for the CDR3 is TGTGCCAGCAGCGAGCGGGTTAGCACAGATACGCAGTATTTT. This gives the protein CASSERVSTDTQYF.